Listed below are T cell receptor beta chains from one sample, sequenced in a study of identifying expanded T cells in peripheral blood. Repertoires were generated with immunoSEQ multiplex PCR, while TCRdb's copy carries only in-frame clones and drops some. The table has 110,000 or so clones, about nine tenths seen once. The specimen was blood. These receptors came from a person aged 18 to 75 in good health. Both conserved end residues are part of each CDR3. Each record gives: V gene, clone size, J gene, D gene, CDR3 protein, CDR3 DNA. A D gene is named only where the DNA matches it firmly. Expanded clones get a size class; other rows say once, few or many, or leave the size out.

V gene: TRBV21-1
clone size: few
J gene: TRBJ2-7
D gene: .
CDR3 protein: CASTRPSDEQYF
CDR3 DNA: TGTGCCAGCACCAGGCCTAGCGACGAGCAGTACTTC

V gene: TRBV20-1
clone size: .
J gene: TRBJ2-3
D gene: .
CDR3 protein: CSARIPDTQYF
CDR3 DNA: TGCAGTGCTAGGATCCCAGATACGCAGTATTTT

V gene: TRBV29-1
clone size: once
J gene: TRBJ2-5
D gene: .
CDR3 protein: CSAMLYQETQYF
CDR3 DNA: TGCAGCGCCATGCTGTACCAAGAGACCCAGTACTTC

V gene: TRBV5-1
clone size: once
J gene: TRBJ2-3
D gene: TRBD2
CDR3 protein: CASSLAGLTDTQYF
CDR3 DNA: TGCGCCAGCAGCTTAGCGGGACTCACAGATACGCAGTATTTT

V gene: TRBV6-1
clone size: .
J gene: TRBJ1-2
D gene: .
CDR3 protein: CASSEGGYRNYGYTF
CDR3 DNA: TGTGCCAGCAGTGAAGGGGGCTATAGGAACTATGGCTACACCTTC

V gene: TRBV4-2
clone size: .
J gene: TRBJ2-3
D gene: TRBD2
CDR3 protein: CASSQNLGLAGTDTQYF
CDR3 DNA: TGTGCCAGCAGCCAAAACCTAGGACTAGCGGGCACAGATACGCAGTATTTT

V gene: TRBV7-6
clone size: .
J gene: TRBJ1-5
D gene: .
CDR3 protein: CASSPGPSNQPQHF
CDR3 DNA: TGTGCCAGCAGCCCGGGCCCCAGCAATCAGCCCCAGCATTTT

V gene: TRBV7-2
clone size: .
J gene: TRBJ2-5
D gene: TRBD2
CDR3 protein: CASSSYRLAGEGTQYF
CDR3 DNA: TGTGCCAGCAGCTCCTACAGACTAGCGGGGGAGGGGACCCAGTACTTC

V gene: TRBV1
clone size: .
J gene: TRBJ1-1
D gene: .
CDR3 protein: CTSSQGTGTRMNTEAFF
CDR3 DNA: TGCACCAGCAGCCAAGGGACAGGGACAAGGATGAACACTGAAGCTTTCTTT

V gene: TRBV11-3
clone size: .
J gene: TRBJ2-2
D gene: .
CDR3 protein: CASSLGTLNTGELFF
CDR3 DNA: TGTGCCAGCAGCTTAGGCACCCTTAACACCGGGGAGCTGTTTTTT

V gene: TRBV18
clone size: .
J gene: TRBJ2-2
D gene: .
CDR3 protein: CASSPPQESPGELFF
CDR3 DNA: TGTGCCAGCTCACCACCCCAGGAGTCCCCCGGGGAGCTGTTTTTT

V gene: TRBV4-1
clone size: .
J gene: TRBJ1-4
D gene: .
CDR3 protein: CASSQDPGNEKLFF
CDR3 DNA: TGCGCCAGCAGCCAAGATCCAGGAAATGAAAAACTGTTTTTT

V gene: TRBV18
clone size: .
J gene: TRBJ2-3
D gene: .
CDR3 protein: CASSGTGTASTDTQYF
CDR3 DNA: TGTGCCAGCTCAGGGACCGGGACGGCTAGCACAGATACGCAGTATTTT

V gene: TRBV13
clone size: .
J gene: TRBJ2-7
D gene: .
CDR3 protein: CASSRLRGSSYEQYF
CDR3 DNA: TGTGCCAGCAGCCGACTCCGGGGGTCATCCTACGAGCAGTACTTC

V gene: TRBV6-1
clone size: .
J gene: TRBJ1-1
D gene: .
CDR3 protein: CASSRQAAWTEAFF
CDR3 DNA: TGTGCCAGCAGTCGGCAGGCGGCCTGGACTGAAGCTTTCTTT

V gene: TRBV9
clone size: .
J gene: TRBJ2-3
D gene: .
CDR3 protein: CASSVGGLDTQYF
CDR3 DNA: TGTGCCAGCAGCGTAGGTGGCCTAGATACGCAGTATTTT

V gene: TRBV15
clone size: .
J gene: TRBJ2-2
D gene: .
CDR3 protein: CATSIGAGGTGELFF
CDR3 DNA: TGTGCCACCAGCATAGGGGCAGGCGGTACCGGGGAGCTGTTTTTT

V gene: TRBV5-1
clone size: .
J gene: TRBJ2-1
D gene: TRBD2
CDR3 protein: CASSLAIAGASYNEQFF
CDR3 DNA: TGCGCCAGCAGCTTGGCAATAGCGGGTGCGTCCTACAATGAGCAGTTCTTC

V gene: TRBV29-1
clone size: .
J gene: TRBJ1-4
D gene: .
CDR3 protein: CSVEVHGNEKLFF
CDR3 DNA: TGCAGCGTTGAAGTCCACGGAAATGAAAAACTGTTTTTT

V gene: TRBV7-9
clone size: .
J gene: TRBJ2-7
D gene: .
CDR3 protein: CASSLSGRPEQYF
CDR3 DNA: TGTGCCAGCAGCTTATCCGGCAGGCCAGAGCAGTACTTC

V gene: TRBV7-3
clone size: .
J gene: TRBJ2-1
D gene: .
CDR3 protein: CASSLHMGGSYNEQFF
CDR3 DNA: TGTGCCAGCAGTCTCCACATGGGGGGCTCCTACAATGAGCAGTTCTTC

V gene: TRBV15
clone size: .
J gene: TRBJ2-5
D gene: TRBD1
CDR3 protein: CATSRDNGQGRATQYF
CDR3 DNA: TGTGCCACCAGCAGAGATAACGGACAGGGGAGGGCGACCCAGTACTTC

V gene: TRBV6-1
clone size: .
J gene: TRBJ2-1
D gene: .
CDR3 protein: CASSDWQHYNEQFF
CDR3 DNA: TGTGCCAGCAGTGATTGGCAGCACTACAATGAGCAGTTCTTC

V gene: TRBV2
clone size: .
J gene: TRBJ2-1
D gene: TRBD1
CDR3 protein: CASSDDRVSYNEQFF
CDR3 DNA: TGTGCCAGCAGCGACGACAGGGTATCCTACAATGAGCAGTTCTTC

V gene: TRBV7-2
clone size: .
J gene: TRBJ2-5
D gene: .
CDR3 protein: CASSLSPAEETQYF
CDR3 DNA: TGTGCCAGCAGCTTGAGTCCAGCCGAAGAGACCCAGTACTTC

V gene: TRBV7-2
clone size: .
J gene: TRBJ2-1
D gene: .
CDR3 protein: CASSFIPYNEQFF
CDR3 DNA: TGTGCCAGCAGCTTCATCCCCTACAATGAGCAGTTCTTC

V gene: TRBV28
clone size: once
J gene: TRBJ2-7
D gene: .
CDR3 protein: CASSFQGPYEQYF
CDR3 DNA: TGTGCCAGCAGTTTTCAGGGCCCCTACGAGCAGTACTTC

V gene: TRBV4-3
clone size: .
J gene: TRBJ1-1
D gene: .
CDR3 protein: CASSLSGAATEAFF
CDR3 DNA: TGCGCCAGCAGCTTGAGCGGGGCAGCCACTGAAGCTTTCTTT

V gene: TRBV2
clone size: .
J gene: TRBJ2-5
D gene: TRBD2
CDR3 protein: CASSEGLAVRETQYF
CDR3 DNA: TGTGCCAGCAGTGAGGGGCTAGCGGTGAGGGAGACCCAGTACTTC

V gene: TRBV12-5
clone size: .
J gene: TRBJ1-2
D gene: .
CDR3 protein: CASGTISSNYGYTF
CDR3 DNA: TGTGCTAGTGGGACCATTAGCTCTAACTATGGCTACACCTTC

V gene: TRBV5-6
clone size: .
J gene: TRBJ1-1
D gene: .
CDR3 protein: CASSLVTETGDEAFF
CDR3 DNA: TGTGCCAGCAGCTTGGTTACCGAGACAGGAGATGAAGCTTTCTTT

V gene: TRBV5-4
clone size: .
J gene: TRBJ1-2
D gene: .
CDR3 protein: CASSLTENYGYTF
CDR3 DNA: TGTGCCAGCAGCTTAACGGAAAACTATGGCTACACCTTC

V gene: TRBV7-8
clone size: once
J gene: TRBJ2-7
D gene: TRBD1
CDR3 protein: CASRSGTELEQYF
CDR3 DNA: TGTGCCAGCAGGTCCGGGACAGAGCTCGAGCAGTACTTC

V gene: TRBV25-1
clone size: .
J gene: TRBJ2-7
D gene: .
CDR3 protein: CASAGYHEQYF
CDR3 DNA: TGTGCCAGCGCAGGGTATCACGAGCAGTACTTC

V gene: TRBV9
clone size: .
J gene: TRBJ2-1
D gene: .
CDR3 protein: CASSPLGGPEQFF
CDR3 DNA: TGTGCCAGCAGCCCCCTCGGGGGACCCGAGCAGTTCTTC

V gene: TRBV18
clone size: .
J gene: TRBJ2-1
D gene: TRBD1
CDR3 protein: CASSPSTGQGNSYNEQFF
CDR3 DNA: TGTGCCAGCTCACCATCGACAGGACAGGGAAATTCCTACAATGAGCAGTTCTTC

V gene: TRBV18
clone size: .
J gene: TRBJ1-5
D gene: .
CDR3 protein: CASSTDARSNQPQHF
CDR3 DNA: TGTGCCAGCTCCACGGACGCCCGGAGCAATCAGCCCCAGCATTTT

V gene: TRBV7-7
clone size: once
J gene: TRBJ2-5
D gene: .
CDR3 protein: CASGRGAGETQYF
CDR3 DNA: TGTGCCAGCGGCCGAGGGGCCGGAGAGACCCAGTACTTC

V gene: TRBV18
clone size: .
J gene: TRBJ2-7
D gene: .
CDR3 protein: CASSPSSSGSYEQYF
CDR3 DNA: TGTGCCAGCTCACCAAGTAGTTCGGGTTCCTACGAGCAGTACTTC

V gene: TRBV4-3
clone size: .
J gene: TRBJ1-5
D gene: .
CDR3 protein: CASSQYMGRQPQHF
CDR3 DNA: TGCGCCAGCAGCCAATATATGGGGCGACAGCCCCAGCATTTT

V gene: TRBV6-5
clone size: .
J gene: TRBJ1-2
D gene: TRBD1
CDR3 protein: CATNRGLDDGYTF
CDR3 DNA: TGTGCCACCAACAGGGGGTTAGACGATGGCTACACCTTC

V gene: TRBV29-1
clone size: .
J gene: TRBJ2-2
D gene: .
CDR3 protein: CSVELFGERGTGELFF
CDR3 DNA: TGCAGCGTTGAATTATTTGGGGAGAGGGGCACCGGGGAGCTGTTTTTT

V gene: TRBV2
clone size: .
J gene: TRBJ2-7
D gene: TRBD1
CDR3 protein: CASTTTGGTYEQYF
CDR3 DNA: TGTGCCAGCACGACGACAGGGGGGACCTACGAGCAGTACTTC

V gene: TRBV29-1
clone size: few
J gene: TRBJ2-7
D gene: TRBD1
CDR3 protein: CSVEDPYGDRQYF
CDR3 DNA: TGCAGCGTTGAGGATCCCTATGGGGACAGGCAGTACTTC

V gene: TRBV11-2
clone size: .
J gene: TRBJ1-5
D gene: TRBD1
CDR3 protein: CASSLADRGNQPQHF
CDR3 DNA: TGTGCCAGCAGCTTAGCCGACAGGGGCAATCAGCCCCAGCATTTT

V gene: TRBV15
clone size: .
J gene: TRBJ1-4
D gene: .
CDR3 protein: CATSSPTRPTNEKLFF
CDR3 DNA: TGTGCCACCAGCAGTCCCACCCGGCCAACTAATGAAAAACTGTTTTTT

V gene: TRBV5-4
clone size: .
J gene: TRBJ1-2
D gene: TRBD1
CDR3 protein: CASSLDRGMGGYTF
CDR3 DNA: TGTGCCAGCAGCCTCGACAGGGGGATGGGTGGCTACACCTTC

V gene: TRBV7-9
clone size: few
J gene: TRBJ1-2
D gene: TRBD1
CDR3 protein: CASSNDRAYGYTF
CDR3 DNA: TGTGCCAGCAGCAATGACAGGGCGTATGGCTACACCTTC

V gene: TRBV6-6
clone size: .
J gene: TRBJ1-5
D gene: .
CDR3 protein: CAGGVTNQPQHF
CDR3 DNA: TGTGCCGGGGGGGTAACTAATCAGCCCCAGCATTTT

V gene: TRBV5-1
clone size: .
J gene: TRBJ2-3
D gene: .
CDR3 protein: CASSPLIGADTQYF
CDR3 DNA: TGCGCCAGCAGCCCCCTTATAGGGGCAGATACGCAGTATTTT

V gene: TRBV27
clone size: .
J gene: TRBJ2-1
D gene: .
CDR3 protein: CASSTLAEYNEQFF
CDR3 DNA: TGTGCCAGCAGTACATTAGCGGAGTACAATGAGCAGTTCTTC

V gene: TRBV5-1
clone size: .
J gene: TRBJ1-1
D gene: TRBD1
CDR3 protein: CASSGPGGMNTEAFF
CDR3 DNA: TGCGCCAGCAGCGGGCCAGGGGGTATGAACACTGAAGCTTTCTTT

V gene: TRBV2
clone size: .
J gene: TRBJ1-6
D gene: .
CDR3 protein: CASSEKGFVSPLHF
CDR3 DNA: TGTGCCAGCAGTGAAAAGGGCTTTGTTTCACCCCTCCACTTT

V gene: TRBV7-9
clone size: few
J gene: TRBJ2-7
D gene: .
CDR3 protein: CASTLGAEWNEQYF
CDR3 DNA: TGTGCCAGCACCTTAGGGGCGGAATGGAACGAGCAGTACTTC

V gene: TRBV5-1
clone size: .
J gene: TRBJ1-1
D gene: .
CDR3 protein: CASSLGTADTEAFF
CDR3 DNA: TGCGCCAGCAGCTTGGGGACTGCGGACACTGAAGCTTTCTTT

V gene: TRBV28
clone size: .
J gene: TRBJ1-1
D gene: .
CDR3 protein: CASSLRGGSYTEAFF
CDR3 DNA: TGTGCCAGCAGTTTACGGGGGGGTTCGTACACTGAAGCTTTCTTT

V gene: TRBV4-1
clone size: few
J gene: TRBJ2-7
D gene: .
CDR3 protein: CASSQGQGSRYEQYF
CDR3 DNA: TGCGCCAGCAGCCAAGGCCAGGGCTCAAGATACGAGCAGTACTTC

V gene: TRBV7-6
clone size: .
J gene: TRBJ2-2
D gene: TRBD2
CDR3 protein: CASSSRLAGGSGELFF
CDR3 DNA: TGTGCCAGCAGCTCCCGACTAGCGGGGGGGTCCGGGGAGCTGTTTTTT

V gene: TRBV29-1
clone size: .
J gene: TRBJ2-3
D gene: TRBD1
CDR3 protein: CSYTPGTGDPYTQYF
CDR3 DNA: TGCAGCTACACCCCCGGGACAGGGGACCCATATACGCAGTATTTT